This section outlines one TCR beta chain sequence together with its context. Germline V CDR1 and CDR2: MNHNY, SVGAGI (reference sequence). CDR3 length: 13 amino acids. V was shortened by 6 bases and J by 0 bases, with 8 bases between the two germline ends. Sequencing used immunoSEQ multiplex PCR; TCRdb keeps in-frame clones, though not all of them. The table records about 150,000 clones, about 84% of them present only once. These data belong to a study of blood T cell repertoires in COVID-19. The specimen was peripheral blood. The chain recombines TRBV6-6 with TRBJ1-1; a weak D match, TRBD1 (6 bases). The receptor was isolated from a man in his 60s with active or convalescent COVID-19. The DNA for the CDR3 is TGTGCCAGCAGAGGACAGCTGAACACTGAAGCTTTCTTT. Protein sequence: CASRGQLNTEAFF.